This T cell receptor (beta chain) was sequenced for a study of PD-L1 blockade in urothelial cancer. This CDR3 is 14 amino acids long. Trimming removed 0 bases at V and 4 bases at J, with 9 bases between. In germline, CDR1 is LNHDA, CDR2 SQIVND (reference sequence). Quantification of tumor DNA in FFPE samples relied on amplified housekeeping genes. The data were produced by immunoSEQ multiplex PCR, yet TCRdb's version contains in-frame clones alone and is incomplete. Of about 1,700 clones in the sample, around 30% are singletons; the top ten hold about 33%. The genes are TRBV19 and TRBJ1-2; D might be TRBD1 (5 bases). This receptor was obtained from a man aged 55-75 years with urothelial cancer. The sample in question was tumor tissue, obtained before atezolizumab (anti-PD-L1) treatment. CDR3 region: CASSIDPQGYGYTF. CDR3 nucleotides: TGTGCCAGTAGTATAGATCCCCAGGGCTATGGCTACACCTTC.